This TCR beta chain appears in the sequencing data of a study of T cell changes during pregnancy in multiple sclerosis. CDR3 length: 17 amino acids. The V end lost 3 bases, the J end lost 4 bases, and 20 bases lay between the germline ends. Per the germline V gene, CDR1 is KGHSH and CDR2 is LQKENI. This clone was found once. Sequencing used immunoSEQ multiplex PCR; TCRdb keeps in-frame clones, though not all of them. The sample consists of about 49,000 clones, 90% of them appearing once. The source is a female donor in good health, enrolled as a control in a pregnancy study. The genes are TRBV18 and TRBJ2-3; D might be TRBD2 (5 bases). The material was peripheral blood, obtained after pregnancy. CDR3 region: CASSPLSGGSGADTQYF. The CDR3, as DNA: TGTGCCAGCTCACCCCTTTCCGGAGGTTCAGGCGCAGATACGCAGTATTTT.